This TCR beta chain was sequenced in a study of T cell changes during pregnancy in multiple sclerosis. This table comes from immunoSEQ multiplex PCR, and its TCRdb copy is limited to in-frame clones, with some not included. The sample consists of over 50,000 clones, around 91% of them appearing once. Germline assignment: CDR1 SGDLS and CDR2 YYNGEE. The junction had 5 bases not matched to a gene; V was cut back by 3 bases and J by 5 bases. The CDR3 covers 15 residues. The sequence derives from a female donor in good health, enrolled as a control in a pregnancy study. Sequences were derived from peripheral blood, sampled in the third trimester of pregnancy. The V and J genes are TRBV9 and TRBJ2-5; 12 bases align to TRBD1. CDR3 residues: CASSARDRGLETQYF. Here the CDR3 DNA reads TGTGCCAGCAGCGCCCGGGACAGGGGGCTGGAGACCCAGTACTTC.